The rows below give T cell receptor beta chains drawn from one sample of a study of blood T cells in healthy people across ages. TCRdb reprocessed the 5' RACE reads via MiXCR and lists one record per CDR3 protein. The table shows about 290,000 distinct CDR3 sequences, with 27% occurring only once. The sample was blood. The receptors were sampled from a woman aged 70-85 years in good health. Each CDR3 is given with its conserved first and last residue. The order of the fields is J gene, V gene, CDR3 protein.

j_call: TRBJ2-5
v_call: TRBV6-6
cdr3_aa: CASSQSMGPGTQYF

j_call: TRBJ2-2
v_call: TRBV2
cdr3_aa: CASRQGSTGELFF

j_call: TRBJ2-7
v_call: TRBV9
cdr3_aa: CASSPKLGEQYF

j_call: TRBJ2-7
v_call: TRBV4-2
cdr3_aa: CASSQGGINEQYF

j_call: TRBJ2-5
v_call: TRBV10-3
cdr3_aa: CAISDLRETQYF

j_call: TRBJ2-1
v_call: TRBV12-3/TRBV12-4
cdr3_aa: CASSLAQGPFGEQFF

j_call: TRBJ2-6
v_call: TRBV3-1
cdr3_aa: CASSRRPSGANVLTF

j_call: TRBJ2-5
v_call: TRBV6-5
cdr3_aa: CASSYSESQETQYF

j_call: TRBJ2-3
v_call: TRBV7-2
cdr3_aa: CASSLASPIRQRISDTQYF

j_call: TRBJ2-3
v_call: TRBV7-2
cdr3_aa: CASSLHSLGLAPDTQYF

j_call: TRBJ2-3
v_call: TRBV11-1
cdr3_aa: CASSRWTGWDTQYF

j_call: TRBJ2-7
v_call: TRBV29-1
cdr3_aa: CSVAATGEAYEQYF

j_call: TRBJ1-1
v_call: TRBV12-3/TRBV12-4
cdr3_aa: CASSSPRAGVAFF

j_call: TRBJ2-1
v_call: TRBV18
cdr3_aa: CASSPSSREGSYNEQFF

j_call: TRBJ1-1
v_call: TRBV29-1
cdr3_aa: CSVEVDRLSTQAFF

j_call: TRBJ2-1
v_call: TRBV6-6
cdr3_aa: CASSYPVEGNEQFF

j_call: TRBJ1-2
v_call: TRBV4-3
cdr3_aa: CASSQSLTHGYTF

j_call: -
v_call: TRBV7-6
cdr3_aa: CASSKSGTGVYNEQFF

j_call: TRBJ1-5
v_call: TRBV3-1
cdr3_aa: CASSQLGQPQHF

j_call: TRBJ2-1
v_call: TRBV7-2
cdr3_aa: CASSAGMGGRFDEQFF

j_call: TRBJ2-5
v_call: TRBV12-3/TRBV12-4
cdr3_aa: CASTSTSGSRKTQYF

j_call: -
v_call: TRBV20-1
cdr3_aa: CSAPAIGGYEQYF

j_call: TRBJ2-1
v_call: TRBV10-3
cdr3_aa: CAISEGSIEQFF

j_call: TRBJ1-4
v_call: TRBV5-5
cdr3_aa: CASGRLNEKLFF

j_call: TRBJ2-4
v_call: TRBV29-1
cdr3_aa: CSVVEVNIRYF

j_call: TRBJ1-2
v_call: TRBV4-1
cdr3_aa: CASSQGSLGEEGYTF

j_call: TRBJ1-5
v_call: TRBV6-1
cdr3_aa: CASSDQGTQSQPQHF